The rows below give T cell receptor beta chains drawn from one sample of a study of T-cell memory formation after mild COVID-19. TCRdb fed the 5' RACE reads into MiXCR, producing one record per CDR3 protein. The sample includes hundreds of thousands of distinct CDR3 sequences, about a fifth of them seen just once. Sequences were obtained from PBMCs or a T cell subset sorted from them (not recorded which). The source is an adult woman who had mild COVID-19 (a few samples of this study predate the infection). Cell type and time point are not known. Both conserved end residues are part of each CDR3. Each record gives: V gene, J gene, D gene, clone size, CDR3 protein, CDR3 DNA. D genes are given only for firm matches. A row's size may be missing; if present it is once, few, many or a size class.

>TRBV20-1|TRBJ2-1|-|many
CSARDRLYNEQFF
TGCAGTGCTAGGGATCGCCTCTACAATGAGCAGTTCTTC
>TRBV15|TRBJ1-2|-|-
CATSRAQGHYGYTF
TGTGCCACCAGCAGAGCACAGGGCCACTATGGCTACACCTTC
>TRBV6-5|TRBJ1-3|-|-
CASSYSTRSGNTIYF
TGTGCCAGCAGTTACTCAACCCGATCTGGAAACACCATATATTTT
>TRBV12-3/TRBV12-4|TRBJ2-1|-|-
CASSWGVNEQFF
TGTGCCAGCAGTTGGGGTGTCAATGAGCAGTTCTTC
>TRBV12-3/TRBV12-4|TRBJ2-1|-|-
CASSSLAVVNEQFF
TGTGCCAGCAGTTCGCTCGCGGTGGTCAATGAGCAGTTCTTC
>TRBV7-2|TRBJ2-7|-|-
CASSPPGVAYEQYF
TGTGCCAGCAGCCCCCCGGGGGTTGCCTACGAGCAGTACTTC
>TRBV11-3|TRBJ1-1|-|few
CASSLEARSTEAFF
TGTGCCAGCAGCTTAGAGGCTCGGAGCACTGAAGCTTTCTTT
>TRBV6-1|TRBJ2-3|-|-
CASSEQVLGGTDTQYF
TGTGCCAGCAGTGAACAGGTCCTAGGGGGCACAGATACGCAGTATTTT
>TRBV4-1|TRBJ2-5|TRBD2|few
CASSQGSQRGNQETQYF
TGCGCCAGCAGCCAAGGGAGCCAGCGGGGGAACCAAGAGACCCAGTACTTC
>TRBV7-3|TRBJ2-5|-|few
CASSPGHMGGETQYF
TGTGCCAGCAGCCCCGGACATATGGGCGGGGAGACCCAGTACTTC
>TRBV4-1|TRBJ2-2|TRBD1|few
CASSLRGSSDTGELFF
TGCGCCAGCAGCCTCAGGGGGTCTTCCGACACCGGGGAGCTGTTTTTT
>TRBV9|TRBJ2-7|-|-
CASSVGPRVEEQYF
TGTGCCAGCAGTGTAGGGCCCAGGGTGGAGGAGCAGTACTTC
>TRBV12-3/TRBV12-4|TRBJ2-1|TRBD2|-
CASSPTLLRTSGRNEQFF
TGTGCCAGCAGCCCAACCCTGCTAAGGACTAGCGGGAGGAATGAGCAGTTCTTC
>TRBV7-9|TRBJ2-3|-|many
CASSFRDQADTQYF
TGTGCCAGCAGCTTCCGGGATCAAGCAGATACGCAGTATTTT
>TRBV7-6|TRBJ2-3|TRBD2|-
CASSPELAGVTDTQYF
TGTGCCAGCAGCCCTGAACTAGCGGGGGTCACAGATACGCAGTATTTT
>TRBV7-9|TRBJ2-2|-|-
CASTLSILNTGELFF
TGTGCCAGCACCTTGTCGATTCTTAATACCGGGGAGCTGTTTTTT
>TRBV9|TRBJ1-1|-|few
CASSVAGTREEAFF
TGTGCCAGCAGCGTAGCTGGGACAAGAGAGGAAGCTTTCTTT
>TRBV20-1|TRBJ2-3|-|-
CSAKVPGIGKQYF
TGCAGTGCTAAGGTCCCGGGGATCGGCAAGCAGTATTTT
>TRBV20-1|TRBJ1-5|-|few
CSASLPRANQPQHF
TGCAGTGCTTCGCTTCCCAGAGCGAATCAGCCCCAGCATTTT
>TRBV11-3|TRBJ2-7|TRBD2|few
CASSPSSGSYEQYF
TGTGCCAGCAGCCCCTCTAGCGGGTCCTACGAGCAGTACTTC
>TRBV5-1|TRBJ1-5|-|-
CASSLGGGTNQPQHF
TGCGCCAGCAGCTTGGGAGGAGGGACCAATCAGCCCCAGCATTTT
>TRBV19|TRBJ2-7|TRBD2|few
CASSIGLAVPYEQYF
TGTGCCAGTAGTATTGGACTAGCGGTCCCCTACGAGCAGTACTTC
>TRBV3-1|TRBJ2-2|-|few
CASSPRTNTGELFF
TGTGCCAGCAGCCCTCGCACCAACACCGGGGAGCTGTTTTTT
>TRBV5-6|TRBJ1-3|-|-
CASSLVGLSSGNTIYF
TGTGCCAGCAGCTTGGTTGGCCTATCCTCTGGAAACACCATATATTTT
>TRBV20-1|TRBJ2-7|-|few
CSARDPRFYEQYF
TGCAGTGCTAGAGATCCACGGTTCTACGAGCAGTACTTC
>TRBV5-1|TRBJ2-5|-|many
CASSPNSGGAWETQYF
TGCGCCAGCAGCCCCAATTCAGGGGGGGCCTGGGAGACCCAGTACTTC
>TRBV30|TRBJ2-1|-|-
CAWSTVGDEQFF
TGTGCCTGGAGTACCGTAGGCGATGAGCAGTTCTTC
>TRBV29-1|TRBJ1-2|-|many
CSAGTLPGYTF
TGCAGCGCTGGGACACTCCCTGGCTACACCTTC